This TCR beta chain was documented in a study of T cell responses to AZD1222 COVID-19 vaccine. Study context: Both about-4-week and about-12-week second-dose recipients were combined.

Germline V gene data show CDR1 as SGHRS and CDR2 as YFSETQ. V lost 0 bases and J lost 0, with 7 bases in between. This CDR3 spans 16 amino acids. General study findings and limits: There were repertoire samples only from the period after the peak T cell response.

TCRdb keeps only in-frame clones here, not all; method: immunoSEQ multiplex PCR. Of roughly 83,000 clones listed, 86% are singletons. Worth noting for this clone: Its antigen is undetermined.

The sequences come from peripheral blood, collected on day 0 of AZD1222 vaccination. The J gene is TRBJ1-6, the V gene TRBV5-1; no reliable D call. The clonotype comes from an adult in good health. DNA for the CDR3: TGCGCCAGCAGCTTGGGGGAGAGCTCCTATAATTCACCCCTCCACTTT. Its protein is CASSLGESSYNSPLHF.